These T cell receptor beta chains were read from a single sample in a study of T cell responses to AZD1222 COVID-19 vaccine. This table comes from immunoSEQ multiplex PCR, and its TCRdb copy is limited to in-frame clones, with some not included. The sample has approximately 100,000 clones; 87% are singletons. This material consisted of peripheral blood, taken 28 days after the second AZD1222 dose. The receptors come from an adult who received the AZD1222 COVID-19 vaccine. CDR3s include the opening cysteine and the closing phenylalanine or tryptophan. Fields, in order: D gene, J gene, V gene, clone size, CDR3 DNA, CDR3 protein. D genes are given only for firm matches. A row's size may be missing; if present it is once, few, many or a size class.

d_call: NA
j_call: TRBJ1-2
v_call: TRBV12-3/TRBV12-4
clone_size: NA
cdr3_nt: TGTGCCAGCAGTCCGGGACTTAACTATGGCTACACCTTC
cdr3_aa: CASSPGLNYGYTF

d_call: NA
j_call: TRBJ2-3
v_call: TRBV12-5
clone_size: NA
cdr3_nt: TGTGCTAGACTTGGGGATACGCAGTATTTT
cdr3_aa: CARLGDTQYF

d_call: TRBD1
j_call: TRBJ2-3
v_call: TRBV3-1/TRBV3-2
clone_size: NA
cdr3_nt: TGTGCCAGCAGACGGGACAGTACAGATACGCAGTATTTT
cdr3_aa: CASRRDSTDTQYF

d_call: NA
j_call: TRBJ2-1
v_call: TRBV29-1
clone_size: once
cdr3_nt: TGCAGCGTCAAGACGGACCCCCCACAAGAGGTCTTC
cdr3_aa: CSVKTDPPQEVF

d_call: NA
j_call: TRBJ1-4
v_call: TRBV7-9
clone_size: NA
cdr3_nt: TGTGCCAGCAGCTTGAAACGGATTGATAATGAAAAACTGTTTTTT
cdr3_aa: CASSLKRIDNEKLFF

d_call: NA
j_call: TRBJ2-1
v_call: TRBV7-7
clone_size: NA
cdr3_nt: TGTGCCAGCAGCTTGAGCACCGACTCCTACAATGAGCAGTTCTTC
cdr3_aa: CASSLSTDSYNEQFF

d_call: NA
j_call: TRBJ2-7
v_call: TRBV27
clone_size: NA
cdr3_nt: TGTGCCAGCAGTTTAAAAAGGGCCGGCTACGAGCAGTACTTC
cdr3_aa: CASSLKRAGYEQYF

d_call: NA
j_call: TRBJ1-1
v_call: TRBV19
clone_size: once
cdr3_nt: TGTGCCAGCGGGATGAGCACTGAAGCTTTCTTT
cdr3_aa: CASGMSTEAFF

d_call: NA
j_call: TRBJ1-5
v_call: TRBV27
clone_size: NA
cdr3_nt: TGTGCCAGCAGTTTGAGAGGGTATAGCAATCAGCCCCAGCATTTT
cdr3_aa: CASSLRGYSNQPQHF

d_call: TRBD1
j_call: TRBJ2-7
v_call: TRBV9
clone_size: NA
cdr3_nt: TGTGCCAGCAGCTACCAGGACAGGGGAGGCGAGCAGTACTTC
cdr3_aa: CASSYQDRGGEQYF

d_call: NA
j_call: TRBJ1-2
v_call: TRBV6-5
clone_size: NA
cdr3_nt: TGTGCCAGCAGTTACTCGAAGGGGCCTATTGGTGGCTACACCTTC
cdr3_aa: CASSYSKGPIGGYTF

d_call: NA
j_call: TRBJ1-2
v_call: TRBV11-2
clone_size: few
cdr3_nt: TGTGCCAGCAGCTTAGCCGTGATACCCCAGGAATACTATGGCTACACCTTC
cdr3_aa: CASSLAVIPQEYYGYTF

d_call: NA
j_call: TRBJ2-3
v_call: TRBV5-1
clone_size: NA
cdr3_nt: TGCGCCAGCAGCACGTACAGGTTCAGGTCGTCCGGGGATACGCAGTATTTT
cdr3_aa: CASSTYRFRSSGDTQYF

d_call: NA
j_call: TRBJ1-1
v_call: TRBV14
clone_size: NA
cdr3_nt: TGTGCCAGCAGCCCACAGGGTTTCACTGAAGCTTTCTTT
cdr3_aa: CASSPQGFTEAFF

d_call: NA
j_call: TRBJ1-2
v_call: TRBV4-1
clone_size: NA
cdr3_nt: TGCGCCAGCAGCCAAGTTGCGGGGGGTATCTACACCTTC
cdr3_aa: CASSQVAGGIYTF

d_call: TRBD2
j_call: TRBJ2-3
v_call: TRBV11-2
clone_size: once
cdr3_nt: TGTGCCAGCAGCTTAGCAGCGGGGATAGATACGCAGTATTTT
cdr3_aa: CASSLAAGIDTQYF

d_call: NA
j_call: TRBJ1-2
v_call: TRBV7-8
clone_size: NA
cdr3_nt: TGTGCCAGCAGCCCGGCCCCCTATGGCTACACCTTC
cdr3_aa: CASSPAPYGYTF

d_call: TRBD2
j_call: TRBJ2-5
v_call: TRBV7-2
clone_size: NA
cdr3_nt: TGTGCCAGCAGCCTAGCGGATCAGCAAGAGACCCAGTACTTC
cdr3_aa: CASSLADQQETQYF

d_call: NA
j_call: TRBJ2-2
v_call: TRBV19
clone_size: NA
cdr3_nt: TGTGCCAGTAGCAGCCGTGGGCGGGGGCCCGGGGCCGGGGAGCTGTTTTTT
cdr3_aa: CASSSRGRGPGAGELFF

d_call: TRBD1
j_call: TRBJ2-5
v_call: TRBV5-3
clone_size: NA
cdr3_nt: TGTGCCCTGAATGAAGACAGGGGCAAGACCCAGTACTTC
cdr3_aa: CALNEDRGKTQYF

d_call: TRBD2
j_call: TRBJ2-1
v_call: TRBV7-9
clone_size: NA
cdr3_nt: TGTGCCAGCAGCTTAGCGGGAGGGCCTGAGGTCTTC
cdr3_aa: CASSLAGGPEVF

d_call: TRBD2
j_call: TRBJ2-3
v_call: TRBV5-5
clone_size: NA
cdr3_nt: TGTGCCAGCAGTTTAGCGGGGTGGGGTTCGGATACGCAGTATTTT
cdr3_aa: CASSLAGWGSDTQYF

d_call: TRBD1
j_call: TRBJ1-5
v_call: TRBV28
clone_size: NA
cdr3_nt: TGTGCCACCACAGGGGCCAACACGGGCAATCAGCCCCAGCATTTT
cdr3_aa: CATTGANTGNQPQHF

d_call: NA
j_call: TRBJ1-2
v_call: TRBV5-1
clone_size: NA
cdr3_nt: TGCGCCAGCACCTTATACCCGACAGAAGCCTATGGCTACACCTTC
cdr3_aa: CASTLYPTEAYGYTF

d_call: NA
j_call: TRBJ1-1
v_call: TRBV6-2/TRBV6-3
clone_size: NA
cdr3_nt: TGTGCCAGCTGCCTCGACGGAGTTAACACTGAAGCTTTCTTT
cdr3_aa: CASCLDGVNTEAFF

d_call: NA
j_call: TRBJ1-3
v_call: TRBV24-1
clone_size: NA
cdr3_nt: TGTGCCACCAGTGATGATAATGGAGACACCATATATTTT
cdr3_aa: CATSDDNGDTIYF

d_call: TRBD2
j_call: TRBJ2-7
v_call: TRBV7-9
clone_size: few
cdr3_nt: TGTGCCAGCAGCACTAGCCGGGGAGGGGAGTACTTC
cdr3_aa: CASSTSRGGEYF

d_call: NA
j_call: TRBJ1-4
v_call: TRBV5-1
clone_size: NA
cdr3_nt: TGCGCCAGCAGCTTGGATGTCAGCCTTGGGTCCAATGAAAAACTGTTTTTT
cdr3_aa: CASSLDVSLGSNEKLFF

d_call: TRBD1
j_call: TRBJ2-7
v_call: TRBV3-1/TRBV3-2
clone_size: NA
cdr3_nt: TGTGCCAGCAGGACAGGGGGTTCCCCATACGAGCAGTACTTC
cdr3_aa: CASRTGGSPYEQYF

d_call: NA
j_call: TRBJ1-4
v_call: TRBV4-1
clone_size: NA
cdr3_nt: TGCGCCAGCAGCAAGCAGAATGAAAAACTGTTTTTT
cdr3_aa: CASSKQNEKLFF

d_call: NA
j_call: TRBJ1-2
v_call: TRBV2
clone_size: NA
cdr3_nt: TGTGCCAGCAGTGAACCAGGGCAGATTGGCTACACCTTC
cdr3_aa: CASSEPGQIGYTF

d_call: NA
j_call: TRBJ1-5
v_call: TRBV29-1
clone_size: NA
cdr3_nt: TGCAGCGTTCTATTCGGGACATCCAGCAATCAGCCCCAGCATTTT
cdr3_aa: CSVLFGTSSNQPQHF

d_call: NA
j_call: TRBJ2-6
v_call: TRBV18
clone_size: NA
cdr3_nt: TGTGCCAGCTCACCACTGCAGGGGGGCTCTGGGGCCAACGTCCTGACTTTC
cdr3_aa: CASSPLQGGSGANVLTF

d_call: NA
j_call: TRBJ2-3
v_call: TRBV5-6
clone_size: NA
cdr3_nt: TGTGCCAGCAGCTTGGGGGCAGATACGCAGTATTTT
cdr3_aa: CASSLGADTQYF

d_call: NA
j_call: TRBJ2-5
v_call: TRBV6-2/TRBV6-3
clone_size: NA
cdr3_nt: TGTGCCAGCAGTCCCACGATCACAGGGTACGAAGAGACCCAGTACTTC
cdr3_aa: CASSPTITGYEETQYF

d_call: NA
j_call: TRBJ2-7
v_call: TRBV10-3
clone_size: NA
cdr3_nt: TGTGCCATCAGTCAAGACGGAATCTCCTACGAGCAGTACTTC
cdr3_aa: CAISQDGISYEQYF

d_call: NA
j_call: TRBJ1-1
v_call: TRBV3-1/TRBV3-2
clone_size: NA
cdr3_nt: TGTGCCAGCAGCTACCGGGTTCTAAATACTGAAGCTTTCTTT
cdr3_aa: CASSYRVLNTEAFF

d_call: TRBD2
j_call: TRBJ2-3
v_call: TRBV28
clone_size: NA
cdr3_nt: TGTGCCAGCAGGTCCCCCCGGCCTAGCGGGAGGGCCCCTAGCACAGATACGCAGTATTTT
cdr3_aa: CASRSPRPSGRAPSTDTQYF

d_call: NA
j_call: TRBJ1-6
v_call: TRBV9
clone_size: NA
cdr3_nt: TGTGCCAGCAGCGTAGCTATGACACTTTCGGGTAATTCACCCCTCCACTTT
cdr3_aa: CASSVAMTLSGNSPLHF

d_call: NA
j_call: TRBJ1-2
v_call: TRBV29-1
clone_size: few
cdr3_nt: TGCAGCGTTGAAGAGCTGACAGATGGCTACACCTTC
cdr3_aa: CSVEELTDGYTF

d_call: TRBD1
j_call: TRBJ2-7
v_call: TRBV19
clone_size: NA
cdr3_nt: TGTGCCAGTAGGGCCAGGGGGCCGAGCGAGCAGTACTTC
cdr3_aa: CASRARGPSEQYF

d_call: TRBD2
j_call: TRBJ2-3
v_call: TRBV4-2
clone_size: NA
cdr3_nt: TGTGCCAGCAGCCCGCCTAGCGGGGGGGCCCCAGATACGCAGTATTTT
cdr3_aa: CASSPPSGGAPDTQYF

d_call: NA
j_call: TRBJ2-3
v_call: TRBV2
clone_size: NA
cdr3_nt: TGTGCCAGCAGGGAACGAGGATCAGATACGCAGTATTTT
cdr3_aa: CASRERGSDTQYF

d_call: NA
j_call: TRBJ2-7
v_call: TRBV5-8
clone_size: NA
cdr3_nt: TGTGCCAGCAGCTTGGGGGTCCTCGAGCAGTACTTC
cdr3_aa: CASSLGVLEQYF

d_call: TRBD2
j_call: TRBJ2-1
v_call: TRBV10-3
clone_size: NA
cdr3_nt: TGTGCCATCGCTCCTGAAGGACTAGCGGGGGGGCATGAGCAGTTCTTC
cdr3_aa: CAIAPEGLAGGHEQFF

d_call: NA
j_call: TRBJ2-7
v_call: TRBV6-5
clone_size: many
cdr3_nt: TGTGCCAGCAGTTACTCTCCAGGGGAAGCGGACGAGCAGTACTTC
cdr3_aa: CASSYSPGEADEQYF

d_call: NA
j_call: TRBJ2-7
v_call: TRBV7-9
clone_size: NA
cdr3_nt: TGTGCCAGCAGTTTTAGCTCCTACGAGCAGTACTTC
cdr3_aa: CASSFSSYEQYF

d_call: NA
j_call: TRBJ2-1
v_call: TRBV3-1/TRBV3-2
clone_size: NA
cdr3_nt: TGTGCCAGCAGCCATCGTTACAATGAGCAGTTCTTC
cdr3_aa: CASSHRYNEQFF